One and the same sample provided the 32 T cell receptor beta chains below, sequenced in a study of shared clonotypes between healthy human individuals. Naivety among CD8 cells was defined by CD45RO negativity and positive CCR7 selection, thereby excluding terminally differentiated effector memory CD45RA+ cells. The protocol was immunoSEQ multiplex PCR, while the TCRdb copy is restricted to in-frame clones and leaves out a portion. Of roughly 2.1 million clones in the sample, approximately 94% were seen once. Sequenced: naive CD8+ T cells from PBMCs. These receptors all stem from a young man in good health. Some clones in this sample may be carry-over from other donors' samples.

J is TRBJ2-5 and V is TRBV7-9; D assignment may be TRBD1 or TRBD2 (5 bases each). The germline CDR1 and CDR2 sequences are SEHNR and FQNEAQ (reference sequence). The V end was cut by 1 base, the J end by 1 base, with 7 bases between. The CDR3 sequence is 14 residues long. DNA of the CDR3: TGTGCCAGCAGCTTAGGAGGGGCCCAAGAGACCCAGTACTTC. This sequence encodes CASSLGGAQETQYF.

The chain joins TRBV27 to TRBJ2-7; D call uncertain. The CDR3 has 16 residues. Germline-derived CDR1 and CDR2 are MNHEY and SMNVEV (reference sequence). Trimming cost V 6 bases and J 4 bases, with 22 bases left between them. The CDR3 DNA reads as TGTGCCAGCAGCCGGACCCTAGGGCGTCTGGCGTACGAGCAGTACTTC. Amino acids: CASSRTLGRLAYEQYF.

This rearrangement joins TRBV4-3 to TRBJ2-5; no reliable D call. Trimming took 1 base from V and 5 from J, leaving 8 bases between them. Germline CDR1 reads LGHNA; CDR2 reads YSLEER. This CDR3 region has 13 residues. The CDR3 sequence: CASSQGLGETQYF. DNA of the CDR3: TGCGCCAGCAGCCAAGGGCTGGGTGAGACCCAGTACTTC.

The rearrangement uses TRBV12-5 and TRBJ2-7; 9 bases line up with TRBD2. The CDR3 totals 18 residues. CDR1 and CDR2 from the germline V gene are LGHNT and FRNRAP. The V segment lost 2 bases and the J segment 0 bases; nucleotides outside the gene matches: 11. CDR3 bases: TGTGCTAGTGGTTTGCCGCCTGAGACTAGCGGCGACTCCTACGAGCAGTACTTC. Its protein product is CASGLPPETSGDSYEQYF.

The chain recombines TRBV10-3 with TRBJ2-1; D uncertain. The germline CDR1 and CDR2 sequences are ENHRY and SYGVKD. The germline V and J ends were trimmed by 6 bases and 0 bases, with 15 bases remaining between them. The length of the CDR3 is 16 residues. DNA for the CDR3: TGTGCCATCAGAAGTCCAGTTATCAGCTCCTACAATGAGCAGTTCTTC. Protein: CAIRSPVISSYNEQFF.

As regards this clone: This specimen includes other DNA sequences encoding the same CDR3. This chain joins TRBV28 and TRBJ2-7; D remains ambiguous. Trimming left V 5 bases short and J 0 bases short, with 5 bases between. Germline V lookup: CDR1 MDHEN, CDR2 SYDVKM. CDR3 length: 12 residues. DNA of the CDR3: TGTGCCAGCAGTCCATCCTCCTACGAGCAGTACTTC. Amino acids: CASSPSSYEQYF.

This clone occurred once. The chain carries TRBV29-1 and TRBJ2-1; 11 bases align to TRBD2. CDR1 and CDR2 from the germline V gene are SQVTM and ANQGSEA. The CDR3 sequence is 14 residues long. J lost 8 bases, V lost 6 bases, and 9 bases had no gene match. The CDR3 DNA is TGCAGCGTGGATAGCGGGAGGGCCATGGATGAGCAGTTCTTC. Its translation is CSVDSGRAMDEQFF.

This chain joins TRBV11-2 and TRBJ2-7; D is unresolved. Germline values: CDR1 SGHAT, CDR2 FQNNGV. The CDR3 is made up of 16 amino acids. Trimming took off 4 bases at V and 0 bases at J, with 16 bases between the two ends. CDR3 DNA sequence: TGTGCCAGCAGCTCCGGACGTAGAGCTTACTCCTACGAGCAGTACTTC. It is translated as CASSSGRRAYSYEQYF.

The chain uses TRBV2 and TRBJ1-2; no reliable D call. Germline V gene data show CDR1 as SNHLY and CDR2 as FYNNEI. CDR3 length: 17 amino acids. The V and J ends lost 7 bases and 0 bases respectively, with 21 bases between them. This CDR3 is CASTFGRWSPSNYGYTF. CDR3 bases: TGTGCCAGCACCTTCGGGAGATGGTCCCCCTCTAACTATGGCTACACCTTC.

The sample holds a few counts of this clone. The chain couples TRBV15 to TRBJ2-7; a possible D gene is TRBD1 (6 bases). Germline values: CDR1 LNHNV, CDR2 YYDKDF (reference sequence). Trimming pared 0 bases from V and 2 bases from J, leaving 11 bases between. This CDR3 contains 15 residues. The CDR3 loop reads CATSRETNRAYEQYF. The CDR3 DNA sequence: TGTGCCACCAGCAGAGAGACCAACAGGGCCTACGAGCAGTACTTC. Full variable domain (rest looked up from reference TRBV15 and TRBJ2-7): DAMVIQNPRYQVTQFGKPVTLSCSQTLNHNVMYWYQQKSSQAPKLLFHYYDKDFNNEADTPDNFQSRRPNTSFCFLDIRSPGLGDTAMYLCATSRETNRAYEQYFGPGTRLTVT.

The rearrangement links TRBV2 to TRBJ1-5; D may be TRBD1 (5 bases). CDR3 length equals 15 residues. The V end was cut by 3 bases, the J end by 8 bases, with 17 bases between. The V gene's germline CDR1 is SNHLY and CDR2 FYNNEI. Here the CDR3 reads CASSDVRGIGEPQHF. CDR3 DNA: TGTGCCAGCAGTGACGTAAGGGGCATTGGGGAGCCCCAGCATTTT.

This chain joins TRBV7-9 and TRBJ1-1, with 7 bases matching TRBD1. The CDR3 is 13 amino acids. The germline gives CDR1 SEHNR, CDR2 FQNEAQ (reference sequence). J was trimmed by 6 bases and V by 11 bases; bases with no gene match: 12. The CDR3 is CASSRGGAPEAFF. CDR3 nucleotides: TGTGCCTCTTCCAGGGGGGGAGCCCCTGAAGCTTTCTTT. The full variable domain, in which reference TRBV7-9 and TRBJ1-1 provide the parts outside the CDR3, is DTGVSQNPRHKITKRGQNVTFRCDPISEHNRLYWYRQTLGQGPEFLTYFQNEAQLEKSRLLSDRFSAERPKGSFSTLEIQRTEQGDSAMYLCASSRGGAPEAFFGQGTRLTVV.

On this clone: The identical CDR3 is also encoded by other nucleotide sequences in the sample. The rearrangement uses TRBV4-1 and TRBJ2-5; unclear D gene. The CDR3 consists of 12 residues. Trimming took 3 bases from V and 4 from J, leaving 6 bases between them. Per germline, CDR1 MGHRA and CDR2 YSYEKL. The CDR3 coding sequence is TGCGCCAGCAGCCAGGATTTAGAGACCCAGTACTTC. It yields the protein CASSQDLETQYF.

V is TRBV6-1 and J is TRBJ2-1, with 10 bases lining up with TRBD2. The junction had 8 bases not matched to a gene; V was cut back by 7 bases and J by 8 bases. CDR1 and CDR2 from the germline V gene are MNHNS and SASEGT. CDR3 size: 14 residues. This chain's CDR3 is CASIRQREGDEQFF. The CDR3 nucleotides read TGTGCCAGCATAAGGCAGCGGGAGGGAGATGAGCAGTTCTTC.

As to this clone: This sample also contains other DNA sequences that code for the same CDR3. The chain combines TRBV27 with TRBJ2-1; 7 nucleotides match TRBD1. The length of the CDR3 is 13 residues. Germline CDR1 MNHEY, CDR2 SMNVEV (reference sequence). The V segment lost 6 bases and the J segment 3 bases; nucleotides outside the gene matches: 2. The CDR3 nucleotides are TGTGCCAGCAGGGGGGACAGCTACAATGAGCAGTTCTTC. Translated: CASRGDSYNEQFF.

This clone was observed once. This chain connects TRBV4-3 to TRBJ2-1; D call uncertain. The germline V gene encodes CDR1 LGHNA and CDR2 YSLEER. V lost 0 bases and J 0 bases, leaving 9 bases between the germline ends. There are 16 residues in the CDR3. The CDR3 DNA sequence: TGCGCCAGCAGCCAAGACGCACGGCTCTCCTACAATGAGCAGTTCTTC. Translated, it gives CASSQDARLSYNEQFF.

This chain connects TRBV29-1 to TRBJ2-7, with TRBD2 matching over 13 bases. J was trimmed by 6 bases and V by 7 bases; bases with no gene match: 9. Looked up from germline, CDR1 is SQVTM and CDR2 is ANQGSEA. The CDR3 consists of 14 residues. DNA of the CDR3: TGCAGCGCCGGGAGGACTAGCGGGAGAGGCGAGCAGTACTTC. Translation: CSAGRTSGRGEQYF.

The V call is TRBV19, the J call TRBJ1-5, with D unclear. V was cut by 3 bases and J by 9 bases, with 15 bases left in between. The germline CDR1 and CDR2 sequences are LNHDA and SQIVND (reference sequence). The CDR3 consists of 14 residues. This CDR3 reads CASSIVPYSGPQHF. CDR3 coding DNA: TGTGCCAGTAGTATCGTGCCTTACAGCGGGCCCCAGCATTTT.

The J gene is TRBJ1-5, the V gene TRBV9; D call uncertain. Deletions cut 3 bases from V and 4 bases from J, with 8 bases between. The CDR3 is 13 residues long. The V gene's germline CDR1 is SGDLS and CDR2 YYNGEE. The CDR3 DNA is TGTGCCAGCAGCGCAAAACCTAATCAGCCCCAGCATTTT. The encoded protein is CASSAKPNQPQHF. The full variable domain, its missing parts supplied by reference TRBV9 and TRBJ1-5, is DSGVTQTPKHLITATGQRVTLRCSPRSGDLSVYWYQQSLDQGLQFLIQYYNGEERAKGNILERFSAQQFPDLHSELNLSSLELGDSALYFCASSAKPNQPQHFGDGTRLSIL.

The rearrangement links TRBV7-8 to TRBJ2-7, with TRBD2 identical over 11 bases. The V and J ends lost 3 bases and 6 bases, in that order; junction bases with no gene match: 13. Germline CDR1 SGHVS, CDR2 FQNEAQ. This CDR3 contains 17 residues. CDR3 in DNA: TGTGCCAGCAGCTTTATTAGCGGGAGGGTTAATCTCGTCGAGCAGTACTTC. Translated: CASSFISGRVNLVEQYF.

Only a few counts were recorded for this clone. This chain links TRBV19 with TRBJ2-1; no clear D gene. Trimming shortened V by 4 bases and J by 3 bases, and 7 bases separated the two germline ends. The CDR3 runs 13 residues. CDR1 and CDR2 from the germline V gene are LNHDA and SQIVND (reference sequence). Here the CDR3 DNA reads TGTGCCAGTAGTACGCTAGTCTACAATGAGCAGTTCTTC. Residues: CASSTLVYNEQFF.

The chain uses TRBV28 and TRBJ2-7, with 7 bases fitting TRBD2. Unmatched junction bases numbered 6, after V lost 3 bases and J lost 1 base. Per the germline V gene, CDR1 is MDHEN and CDR2 is SYDVKM. CDR3 size: 15 residues. CDR3 amino acids: CASSFRGRRSYEQYF. DNA for the CDR3: TGTGCCAGCAGTTTCCGCGGGAGAAGATCCTACGAGCAGTACTTC.

The J gene is TRBJ2-7, the V gene TRBV4-3; D gene unclear. Germline V gives CDR1 LGHNA, CDR2 YSLEER. This CDR3 is built from 14 residues. V was pared by 0 bases and J by 4 bases, with 10 bases between. CDR3 sequence reads: CASSQEKYGYEQYF. The CDR3 DNA follows: TGCGCCAGCAGCCAAGAGAAGTATGGATACGAGCAGTACTTC.

The chain recombines TRBV29-1 with TRBJ2-7; no definite D call. V lost 4 bases to trimming and J lost 4 bases, with 14 bases between them. Germline assignment: CDR1 SQVTM and CDR2 ANQGSEA. This CDR3 region has 13 residues. CDR3 bases: TGCAGCGTTGCCGGGCCCCAAAGGTACGAGCAGTACTTC. Residues: CSVAGPQRYEQYF.

This chain links TRBV7-9 with TRBJ2-3, with D perhaps matching TRBD1 or TRBD2 (6 bases each). Trimming took off 0 bases at V and 10 bases at J, with 17 bases between the two ends. CDR1 is SEHNR, CDR2 FQNEAQ, per germline (reference sequence). The CDR3 runs to 15 residues. The CDR3 DNA sequence: TGTGCCAGCAGCTTAGCGTTCGGGGGCCTCTATGCGCAGTATTTT. This codes for CASSLAFGGLYAQYF.

V is TRBV7-6 and J is TRBJ1-2; 8 nucleotides agree with TRBD1. Per germline, CDR1 SGHVS and CDR2 FNYEAQ. Trimming cost V 1 base and J 8 bases; bases outside gene matches: 9. The CDR3 runs to 15 residues. The CDR3 region has the DNA TGTGCCAGCAGCTTAGGGACAGGGCCCGATGGGGGCTACACCTTC. It encodes CASSLGTGPDGGYTF.

This clone has a single count. The chain joins TRBV6-6 to TRBJ2-7; D may correspond to TRBD1 or TRBD2 (6 bases each). V dropped 5 bases and J dropped 1 base, with 15 bases sitting between them. CDR1 and CDR2 (germline): MNHNY, SVGAGI (reference sequence). This CDR3 region has 15 residues. CDR3 loop: CASSNGGVFSYEQYF. The CDR3, as DNA: TGTGCCAGCAGTAACGGGGGCGTATTTTCCTACGAGCAGTACTTC.

The V and J genes are TRBV6-5 and TRBJ1-1, with unresolved D. The CDR3 covers 13 residues. CDR1 and CDR2 (germline): MNHEY, SVGAGI. V shed 8 bases and J shed 0 bases, with 10 bases lying between them. CDR3 DNA sequence: TGTGCCAGCTCCCTGGCTTTGAACACTGAAGCTTTCTTT. Translating gives CASSLALNTEAFF.

The chain employs TRBV7-3 and TRBJ2-3; 7 nucleotides agree with TRBD2. The ends lost 4 bases at V and 4 bases at J; junction bases unmatched: 8. Germline values: CDR1 SGHTA, CDR2 FQGTGA. This CDR3 has 15 residues. The CDR3 region has the DNA TGTGCCAGCAGCTCAACAGGTGGGGGGGCAGATACGCAGTATTTT. It is translated as CASSSTGGGADTQYF.

Only a few counts were recorded for this clone. The chain couples TRBV4-2 to TRBJ1-4; a possible D gene is TRBD1 (5 bases). CDR1 LGHNA and CDR2 YNFKEQ come from the germline V gene. Trimming pared 0 bases from V and 6 bases from J, leaving 11 bases between. This CDR3 is 15 amino acids long. The DNA for the CDR3 is TGTGCCAGCAGCCAAGATTTGACAGTTCATGAAAAACTGTTTTTT. It specifies CASSQDLTVHEKLFF.

The genes are TRBV25-1 and TRBJ2-2, with 10 positions matching TRBD1. Per germline, CDR1 MGHDK and CDR2 SYGVNS. The CDR3 is 15 amino acids. Trimming removed 4 bases from V and 5 bases from J; junction bases left unmatched: 4. The CDR3 DNA sequence: TGTGCCAGCAGTGTGACAGGGGGCTTAACCGGGGAGCTGTTTTTT. As protein: CASSVTGGLTGELFF.

This rearrangement joins TRBV21-1 to TRBJ2-3; the table calls TRBD1, which could not be checked here. TRBV21-1 is reported as a pseudogene. The CDR3 sequence is 16 residues long. The CDR3 sequence is CASSKVGLQARDTQYF. The CDR3 DNA sequence: TGTGCCAGCAGCAAAGTCGGCCTGCAGGCCCGAGATACGCAGTATTTT.